This record concerns one T cell receptor (beta chain) sequence. The count of this clone is one. Its antigen remains unidentified. Within one base of it there is no much larger clone, and no base qualities were kept. At the junction V is shortened by 5 bases and J by 6 bases, with 11 bases in between. Reading the germline V gene (reference sequence) gives CDR1 SGHNT and CDR2 YYREEE. The CDR3 runs 12 amino acids, cysteine and phenylalanine included. Only the CDR3 part of the read is kept: 36 bases, read in frame from the first base. The data originate from a study of cytomegalovirus exposure and HLA in healthy donors (dated 2017 in TCRdb). The study in broad terms: An earlier analysis of some 600 of the donors reported approximately 280 Gb of sequence data and some 110 million unique TCR beta sequences obtained from about 170 million T cells. Around 320 gigabases of sequencing data and approximately 85 million unique TCR sequences were included in an early release covering under 650 HLA-typed donors. Roughly five DR-DQ haplotypes were handled as single units for association and clustering, since linkage in the cohort was strong. Of the 300 to 500 genotyped donors, roughly 76% were placed in the genetic ancestry cluster associated with self-reported Caucasian donors. Every discovery cohort repertoire had been produced on one sequencing platform. A later analysis re-analyzed previously published TCR beta repertoires from about 600 donors and added high-resolution HLA genotyping to study TCR occurrence patterns. High-throughput TCR immunosequencing, statistical association of individual TCRs with disease status, and machine learning were combined to predict cytomegalovirus infection status. The T cell repertoires of 666 subjects were profiled by immunosequencing and related to cytomegalovirus serostatus. The aim of the study was to test whether cataloging public T cell receptors could identify signatures of past pathogen exposure. In a later genetic analysis, genome-wide SNP genotypes for about three fifths of the 666 donors were used, and that subset was treated as a discovery cohort. Alongside the repertoire data, information on donor age, sex, ethnicity and CMV serostatus was compiled. In an earlier analysis of more than 550 of the donors, high-throughput TCR beta sequencing was used to judge whether each TCR beta V gene segment behaved as functional or pseudogenic. In the later analysis, no new phenotypic data were used to find candidate immune exposures; instead, reliance was placed on TCR beta sequences and their occurrence across donors. Both class I and class II loci were covered by HLA typing, at four-digit resolution. In addition to the first cohort of approximately 670 subjects, a separate validation cohort of 120 different subjects was used. The number of donors typed differed by locus, with 629-630 for A, B, C, DRB1 and DQB1, around 500 for DQA1, approximately 580 for DPA1, and about 450 for DPB1. Across 300 to 400 genotyped donors of the cohort, an average of 235,054 unique TCR beta nucleotide sequences per donor were sequenced, and roughly a sixth of those sequences were non-productive.

Receptor libraries were prepared by the immunoSEQ multiplex PCR assay. The multiplex PCR relied on a mix of 60 forward primers for TCR Vbeta segments and 13 reverse primers for TCR Jbeta segments. A multiplex PCR assay on genomic DNA amplified the CDR3 region of rearranged TCR beta genes. The Illumina HiSeq System was used to sequence the amplified TCR beta libraries as 87-base-pair reads. On the study's bioinformatics: Across the 700 or so repertoires, a later analysis counted roughly 77 million unique TCR beta chains, roughly 11 million of which were shared by at least two donors. Raw reads were error-corrected and collapsed into unique sequences with a nearest-neighbor algorithm that merged closely related sequences to remove PCR and sequencing errors. To assign V, D and J gene segments, CDR3 sequences were aligned to IMGT reference sequences. For a sequence to be retained, a match of at least six nucleotides was required to both a V gene segment and a J gene segment. A rearrangement was called productive if the CDR3 had no stop codons and remained in frame with V and J, and every other rearrangement was called non-productive. CDR3 was defined according to IMGT convention as the region running from the second conserved V-encoded cysteine to the conserved J-encoded phenylalanine. The earlier analysis of about 500 of the donors excluded sequences that lacked an unambiguous match to a single V gene segment. An earlier analysis of some 610 of the donors called V segments functional above 56.7% productive rearrangements and segregating when the between-donor standard deviation exceeded 5%. A statistical classification framework was built to diagnose cytomegalovirus status from the catalog of TCR beta chain sequences. V and J gene assignment, in a later analysis, came from comparing TCR nucleotide sequences with IMGT/GENE-DB human TR gene sequences. A later analysis assigned CDR3 sequences and most-parsimonious VDJ recombination scenarios with the TCRdist pipeline. A later analysis defined each TCR beta chain by its CDR3 amino acid sequence plus V-gene family, and excluded reads lacking a unique V-gene family. To address suspected cross-contamination and a sequencing artifact, a later analysis removed roughly 640 highly shared, low-generation-probability nucleotide sequences. In a later analysis, a clonal expansion index for each public chain was calculated from normalized within-repertoire ranks of inferred template counts. A later analysis computed generation probabilities with a VDJ recombination model fitted to out-of-frame rearrangements, and checked the results against IGoR. In a later analysis, hypergeometric tests were used to score TCR-TCR, TCR-HLA and TCR-CMV co-occurrence, with a repertoire-size bias correction applied to TCR pairs. In a later analysis, false discovery rates were estimated by permuting HLA or CMV assignments 20 times. In a later analysis, co-occurring TCRs were grouped using DBSCAN, and TCRdist sequence similarity was added for clustering within HLA-allele-positive subsets. Repertoires with fewer than 30,000 or more than 120,000 public chains were left out of co-occurrence clustering, as were about five repertoires with anomalous nucleotide sharing. The table was pulled from immuneACCESS by TCRdb, which kept in-frame rearrangements only. Such tables lose some clones; where checked, under half of the loss comes from unresolved V genes, and the rest has no known cause. That table is the source of V, J and clone size, and D and trimming were worked out from the DNA. The sample has some 190,000 clones on record, about 85% of them singletons. The leading ten clones occupy about 1% of the sample.

The cohort consisted of 600 to 750 healthy bone marrow donors. All cohort members were sampled while nominally healthy, although unrecorded immune exposures were likely present. The donor tested CMV seronegative, placing the donor among the roughly 400 seronegative members of the cohort. A peripheral blood sample was provided by each donor, and peripheral blood mononuclear cells were used for TCR beta sequencing. The Qiagen DNeasy Blood Extraction Kit was used to extract genomic DNA from the blood cell samples. The research as a whole found: A further reported finding was that TCR beta sequences accurately predicted the HLA-A and HLA-B alleles for most subjects in the first cohort. In both the original and validation cohorts, the classifier was reported to diagnose cytomegalovirus status with high specificity and sensitivity. A later genetic analysis reported fewer N-insertions in productive TCRs among donors in an Asian-associated ancestry cluster than the roughly 640-donor mean. In a later analysis, HLA-associated TCR beta chains were found to be more clonally expanded and to have lower generation probabilities than equally common non-associated chains. An association between a missense DCLRE1C variant and V-gene and J-gene trimming of TCR beta chains was found in a later genetic analysis and replicated in an independent cohort. Because HLA typing was missing for some donors at each locus, association tests included only the typed subset. According to a later analysis, parvovirus B19, influenza, CMV and Epstein-Barr virus appeared linked to several top co-occurrence clusters. Roughly uniform sequencing depth across donors was assumed in presence/absence analyses, although this assumption may not hold. A cluster of highly shared sequence variants was judged likely to be a technical artifact of the sequencing pipeline. Assigning TCR associations to individual alleles was difficult when HLA alleles, especially DR and DQ, strongly co-occurred. According to a later analysis, most CMV-associated TCR beta chains appeared to be HLA-restricted, and the HLA associations seemed to be driven largely by CMV exposure. This cohort had only TCR beta chains sequenced, and the lack of alpha or paired-chain data limited which features could be detected. Seventeen rarely observed V segments, including chromosome 9 orphons, were excluded from the earlier analysis of several hundred of the donors because counts were too low. A total of roughly 160 TCR beta chains were listed by the study as associated with cytomegalovirus. According to the authors, the approach could potentially be generalized to other disease states and immunological phenotypes. For the cohort, immune exposure information was limited to CMV serostatus. Linkage disequilibrium might explain the correlated functional status among segregating V segments, but an unknown experimental factor could not be ruled out. While some public TCRs were present in many individuals, most TCR sequences turned up only very rarely across donors. Some IMGT-functional V segments, including TRBV6-2 and TRBV6-3, could not be distinguished by the 87-base-pair reads and were therefore excluded. Specific HLA alleles were associated with 15,000 to 20,000 TCR beta sequences at a false discovery rate of 0.05 in a later analysis. In vitro tests confirmed that a few of the cytomegalovirus-associated TCR beta chains recognize cytomegalovirus antigens. In a later analysis, TCR association rates were found to vary across HLA loci, with the most associated TCRs seen for DRB1 alleles and the fewest for HLA-C alleles. Broadly in line with IMGT annotations, most TCR beta V segments showed up in productive rearrangements about 87% or about 30% of the time in an earlier analysis of about 500 of the donors.

The chain is encoded by TRBV5-4 joined to TRBJ1-1, with TRBD1 as a weak D call on 6 bases. This clonotype was sampled from a boy between 2 and 15 years old in good health and CMV-seronegative. The sample taken for sequencing was PBMCs. The CDR3 sequence is CASSPGDAEAFF. The nucleotide sequence is given as TGTGCCAGCAGTCCAGGGGACGCTGAAGCTTTCTTT.